This entry lists 22 T cell receptor beta chains sequenced from one sample in a study of T cell repertoires in cytomegalovirus infection. TCRdb re-analysed the reads in MiXCR, keeping a single row per CDR3 protein. Of roughly 920,000 distinct CDR3 sequences in the sample, roughly 30% were seen once. What these receptors recognize is not known. Sample: cultured CD8+ T cells from PBMCs, taken from culture after CMV antigen stimulation. Receptors originate from a human donor in good health (CMV status not recorded). Some clones in this sample may be carry-over from other donors' samples.

This chain links TRBV19 with TRBJ2-1, with 11 bases that match TRBD1. Germline CDR1 reads LNHDA; CDR2 reads SQIVND (reference sequence). The J segment lost 8 bases and the V segment lost 3 bases, leaving 6 bases of the junction unmatched. This CDR3 has 15 residues. The CDR3 spells CASSMGTGGSDEQFF. CDR3 nucleotide sequence: TGTGCCAGTAGTATGGGGACAGGGGGTAGCGATGAGCAGTTCTTC.

This chain uses TRBV7-2 with TRBJ2-7; 12 bases are shared with TRBD2. The CDR3 has 16 residues. J gave up 3 bases and V 1 base, and 4 bases lay outside the gene matches. Germline V CDR1 and CDR2: SGHTA, FQGNSA. In DNA form, the CDR3 reads TGTGCCAGCAGCTTAGGTCTAGCGGGGGGGTTCTACGAGCAGTACGTC. Translation gives CASSLGLAGGFYEQYV.

Of note for this clonotype: Mismatch with germline at one junction end may stem from a read error. The chain combines TRBV6-1 with TRBJ2-7, with 9 positions matching TRBD1. The CDR3 has 14 residues. Germline V gene sequence: CDR1 MNHNS, CDR2 SASEGT. The CDR3 coding sequence is TGTGCCAACAGTGGCCGGGACAGGGTTCACGAGCAGTACTTC. It translates to CANSGRDRVHEQYF.

In nucleotides, the CDR3 is TGCAGTGCTATCATAAGAGGGCCGACGAAAGAGACCCAGTACTTC. Encoded protein: CSAIIRGPTKETQYF. The rearrangement joins TRBV20-1 to TRBJ2-5; weak D call: TRBD2 (5 bases). CDR3 length equals 15 residues. Per the germline V gene, CDR1 is DFQATT and CDR2 is SNEGSKA (reference sequence). V was clipped by 4 bases and J by 3 bases, with 18 bases between them.

The chain employs TRBV12-3 or TRBV12-4 and TRBJ2-3; 7 positions match TRBD2. V trimming: 6 bases; J trimming: 0 bases; junction bases outside the gene matches: 9. The CDR3 extends over 16 amino acids. CDR3 in amino acids: CASSKEELASTDTQYF. The CDR3 bases are TGTGCCAGCAGCAAGGAGGAACTAGCGAGCACAGATACGCAGTATTTT.

This chain joins TRBV11-3 and TRBJ2-1; the match to TRBD2 covers 12 bases. CDR3 length equals 15 residues. Trimming at V came to 5 bases and at J to 7 bases, leaving 6 bases not matched to a gene. Germline lookup yields CDR1 SGHNT and CDR2 YENEEA. CDR3 nucleotide sequence: TGTGCCAGCAGCCAGACTAGCGGGGGTTGGAATGAGCAGTTCTTC. Amino acids: CASSQTSGGWNEQFF.

Only a few counts were recorded for this clonotype. The chain employs TRBV6-6 and TRBJ2-3; the match to TRBD2 covers 12 bases. V gave up 2 bases and J gave up 5 bases; unmatched junction bases: 5. The germline V gene has CDR1 MNHNY and CDR2 SVGAGI (reference sequence). The CDR3 runs 16 residues. CDR3 region: CASSYGLAGGKDTQYF. The CDR3 DNA follows: TGTGCCAGCAGTTACGGGCTAGCGGGGGGGAAAGATACGCAGTATTTT.

There are a few counts of this clonotype. This rearrangement joins TRBV7-9 to TRBJ2-3, with D maybe TRBD2 (6 bases). The germline V and J ends were trimmed by 5 bases and 2 bases, with 14 bases remaining between them. This CDR3 has 15 amino acids. The germline V gene encodes CDR1 SEHNR and CDR2 FQNEAQ (reference sequence). The CDR3 sequence: CASSGGGDPTDTQYF. CDR3 coding DNA: TGTGCCAGCAGCGGCGGAGGGGACCCCACAGATACGCAGTATTTT.

This clonotype came up a few times. The chain has TRBV7-6 and TRBJ1-4; TRBD1 aligns across 8 bases. The CDR3 is 16 amino acids. Germline V gene lookup returns CDR1 SGHVS and CDR2 FNYEAQ. With 5 bases clipped from V and 0 bases from J, the junction kept 5 bases outside the gene matches. The CDR3 DNA reads TGTGCCAGCAGCCGACAGGGGCGTTCAACTAATGAAAAACTGTTTTTT. Amino acid sequence: CASSRQGRSTNEKLFF.

The rearrangement uses TRBV4-2 and TRBJ1-2; D gene uncertain. CDR1 LGHNA and CDR2 YNFKEQ come from the germline V gene. V was shortened by 4 bases and J by 1 base, with 13 bases between the two germline ends. The CDR3 is made up of 15 amino acids. DNA for the CDR3: TGTGCCAGCAGCCCCTTGGGAGAGGGTAACTATGGCTACACCTTC. Its translation is CASSPLGEGNYGYTF.

This clonotype was found a few times. The CDR3: CASSLEGLVSSYNEQFF. DNA for the CDR3: TGCGCCAGCAGCTTGGAGGGACTGGTTAGCTCCTACAATGAGCAGTTCTTC. V gene TRBV5-1 combines with J gene TRBJ2-1, with D possibly TRBD2 on 6 matching bases. The CDR3 is 17 amino acids. Germline CDR1 reads SGHRS; CDR2 reads YFSETQ. V was trimmed by 0 bases and J by 0 bases, leaving 13 bases between them. The whole variable domain, remainder taken from reference TRBV5-1 and TRBJ2-1, is KAGVTQTPRYLIKTRGQQVTLSCSPISGHRSVSWYQQTPGQGLQFLFEYFSETQRNKGNFPGRFSGRQFSNSRSEMNVSTLELGDSALYLCASSLEGLVSSYNEQFFGPGTRLTVL.

This clonotype was recorded a few times. This chain joins TRBV19 and TRBJ1-5, with D possibly matching TRBD1 (6 bases). The V end was cut by 6 bases, the J end by 3 bases, with 15 bases between. The V gene's germline CDR1 is LNHDA and CDR2 SQIVND (reference sequence). The CDR3 loop spans 15 amino acids. DNA for the CDR3: TGTGCCAGTAGAACAAACAGGGCCCACAATCAGCCCCAGCATTTT. It specifies CASRTNRAHNQPQHF.

The J gene is TRBJ2-1, the V gene TRBV2, with a possible D match to TRBD2 (5 bases). The CDR3 spans 12 residues. V gave up 9 bases and J gave up 8 bases, with 14 bases separating them. CDR1 and CDR2 (germline): SNHLY, FYNNEI. CDR3 amino acids: CARAELGDEQFF. The CDR3, as DNA: TGTGCCAGAGCGGAATTGGGCGATGAGCAGTTCTTC.

This clonotype has a handful of counts. The chain employs TRBV7-9 and TRBJ2-2, with 7 bases identical to TRBD2. Per the germline V gene, CDR1 is SEHNR and CDR2 is FQNEAQ (reference sequence). CDR3 size: 12 residues. V lost 8 bases to trimming and J lost 6 bases; unmatched junction nucleotides: 3. For the CDR3, the DNA is TGTGCCAGCGGCGGGGGAGCCGGGGAGCTGTTTTTT. Its protein product is CASGGGAGELFF. Together with reference TRBV7-9 and TRBJ2-2, the CDR3 gives the full variable domain: DTGVSQNPRHKITKRGQNVTFRCDPISEHNRLYWYRQTLGQGPEFLTYFQNEAQLEKSRLLSDRFSAERPKGSFSTLEIQRTEQGDSAMYLCASGGGAGELFFGEGSRLTVL.

The chain links TRBV27 to TRBJ1-6; D remains unclear. CDR3 size: 16 residues. In germline, CDR1 is MNHEY, CDR2 SMNVEV (reference sequence). V shed 6 bases and J shed 0 bases, with 12 bases lying between them. CDR3 nucleotide sequence: TGTGCCAGCAGCCCCGTCTCCAGCTCCTATAATTCACCCCTCCACTTT. Its translation is CASSPVSSSYNSPLHF.

A few counts support this clonotype. This rearrangement joins TRBV12-5 to TRBJ2-1; 12 nucleotides agree with TRBD1. Trimming removed 5 bases from V and 9 bases from J; junction bases left unmatched: 5. CDR1 and CDR2 from the germline V gene are LGHNT and FRNRAP. This CDR3 spans 14 amino acids. This CDR3 reads CASGPGTGGLEQFF. CDR3 coding DNA: TGTGCTAGTGGTCCCGGGACAGGGGGCCTTGAGCAGTTCTTC. The full variable domain, in which reference TRBV12-5 and TRBJ2-1 provide the parts outside the CDR3, is DARVTQTPRHKVTEMGQEVTMRCQPILGHNTVFWYRQTMMQGLELLAYFRNRAPLDDSGMPKDRFSAEMPDATLATLKIQPSEPRDSAVYFCASGPGTGGLEQFFGPGTRLTVL.

The V gene is TRBV12-3 or TRBV12-4, the J gene TRBJ2-3, with 12 bases identical to TRBD2. Trimming cost V 7 bases and J 1 base; bases outside gene matches: 6. This CDR3 is 16 amino acids long. The chain's CDR3 is CASTSSGGDRTDTQYF. CDR3 DNA sequence: TGTGCCAGCACCTCTAGCGGGGGGGACCGCACAGATACGCAGTATTTT.

This clonotype showed up many times. The gene calls are TRBV12-3 or TRBV12-4 and TRBJ2-1; D gene ambiguous. Trimming left V 6 bases short and J 7 bases short, with 10 bases between. This CDR3 is 12 amino acids long. CDR3 sequence: CASSPTGNEQFF. DNA for the CDR3: TGTGCCAGCAGCCCTACCGGGAATGAGCAGTTCTTC.

This clonotype has a handful of counts. The gene calls are TRBV20-1 and TRBJ1-2; D remains unclear. Germline values: CDR1 DFQATT, CDR2 SNEGSKA (reference sequence). V was clipped by 0 bases and J by 5 bases, with 7 bases between them. CDR3 length: 12 residues. The CDR3 protein is CSARDRGYGYTF. The DNA of the CDR3 is TGCAGTGCTAGAGATCGGGGTTATGGCTACACCTTC.

V usage is TRBV19 and J usage is TRBJ2-1; TRBD2 is a possible D gene (5 bases). Deletions cut 7 bases from V and 7 bases from J, with 20 bases between. The CDR3 loop spans 15 amino acids. CDR1 and CDR2 from the germline V gene are LNHDA and SQIVND (reference sequence). CDR3 nucleotide sequence: TGTGCCAGTACCTCCGCGACGGCCACGGGGAATGAGCAGTTCTTC. It specifies CASTSATATGNEQFF.

This clonotype was detected ten times or more. V usage is TRBV6-1 and J usage is TRBJ2-4, with unresolved D. Looked up from germline, CDR1 is MNHNS and CDR2 is SASEGT. Trimming shortened V by 4 bases and J by 1 base, and 20 bases separated the two germline ends. This CDR3 is 18 amino acids long. The CDR3: CASSVPRTGPRAKNIQYF. CDR3 DNA sequence: TGTGCCAGCAGTGTTCCTAGGACCGGACCCAGGGCCAAAAACATTCAGTACTTC.

The chain uses TRBV7-9 and TRBJ2-6; 9 positions agree with TRBD1. V lost 5 bases and J lost 2; bases outside the gene matches: 4. Germline V gene data show CDR1 as SEHNR and CDR2 as FQNEAQ (reference sequence). This CDR3 is built from 16 residues. The CDR3 sequence: CASSPRQGAGANVLTF. The CDR3 DNA reads TGTGCCAGCAGCCCTAGACAGGGGGCTGGGGCCAACGTCCTGACTTTC.